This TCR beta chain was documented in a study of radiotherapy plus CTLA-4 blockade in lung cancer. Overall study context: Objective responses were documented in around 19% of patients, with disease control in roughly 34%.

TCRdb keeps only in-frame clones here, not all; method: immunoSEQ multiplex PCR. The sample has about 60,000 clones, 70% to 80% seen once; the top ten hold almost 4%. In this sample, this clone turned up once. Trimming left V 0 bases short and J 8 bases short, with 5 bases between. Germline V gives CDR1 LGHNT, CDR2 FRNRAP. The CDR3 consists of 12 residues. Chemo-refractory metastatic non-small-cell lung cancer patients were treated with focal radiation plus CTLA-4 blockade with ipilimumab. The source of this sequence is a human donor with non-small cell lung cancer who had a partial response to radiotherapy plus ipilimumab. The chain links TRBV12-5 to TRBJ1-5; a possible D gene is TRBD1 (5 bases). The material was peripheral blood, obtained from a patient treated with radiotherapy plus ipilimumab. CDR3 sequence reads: CASGLVGEPQHF. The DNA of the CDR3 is TGTGCTAGTGGTTTGGTAGGGGAGCCCCAGCATTTT.